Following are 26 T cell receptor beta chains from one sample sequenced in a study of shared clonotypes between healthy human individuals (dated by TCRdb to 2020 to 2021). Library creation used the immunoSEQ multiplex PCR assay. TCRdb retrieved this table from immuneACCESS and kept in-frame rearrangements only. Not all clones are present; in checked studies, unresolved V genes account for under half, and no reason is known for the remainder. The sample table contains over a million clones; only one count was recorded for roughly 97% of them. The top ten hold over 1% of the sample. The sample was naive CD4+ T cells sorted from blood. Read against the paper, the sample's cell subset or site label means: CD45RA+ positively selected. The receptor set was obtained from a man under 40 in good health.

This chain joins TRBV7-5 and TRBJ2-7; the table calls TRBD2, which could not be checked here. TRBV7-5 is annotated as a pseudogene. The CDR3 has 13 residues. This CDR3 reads CARSYRRLYEQYF. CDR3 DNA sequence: TGTGCCAGAAGCTACCGTCGGTTATACGAGCAGTACTTC.

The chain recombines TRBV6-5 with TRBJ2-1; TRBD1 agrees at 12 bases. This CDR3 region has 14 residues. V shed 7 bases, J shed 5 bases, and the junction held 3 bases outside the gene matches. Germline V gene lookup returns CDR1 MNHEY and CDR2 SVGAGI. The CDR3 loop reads CASNRDRGHNEQFF. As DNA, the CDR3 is TGTGCCAGCAACCGGGACAGGGGGCACAATGAGCAGTTCTTC.

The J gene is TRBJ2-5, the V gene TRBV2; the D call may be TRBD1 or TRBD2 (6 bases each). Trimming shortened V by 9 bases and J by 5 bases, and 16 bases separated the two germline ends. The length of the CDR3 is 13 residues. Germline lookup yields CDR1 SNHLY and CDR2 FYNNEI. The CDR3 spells CASREHRGETQYF. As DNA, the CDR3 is TGTGCCAGTCGGGAGCATAGGGGGGAGACCCAGTACTTC.

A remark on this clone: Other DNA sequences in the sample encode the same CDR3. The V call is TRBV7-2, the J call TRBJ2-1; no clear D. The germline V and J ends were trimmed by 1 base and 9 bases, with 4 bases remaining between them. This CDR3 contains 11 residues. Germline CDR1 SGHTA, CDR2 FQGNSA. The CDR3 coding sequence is TGTGCCAGCAGCTTAGATTTTGAGCAGTTCTTC. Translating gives CASSLDFEQFF. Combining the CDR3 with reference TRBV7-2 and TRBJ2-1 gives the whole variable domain GAGVSQSPSNKVTEKGKDVELRCDPISGHTALYWYRQSLGQGLEFLIYFQGNSAPDKSGLPSDRFSAERTGGSVSTLTIQRTQQEDSAVYLCASSLDFEQFFGPGTRLTVL.

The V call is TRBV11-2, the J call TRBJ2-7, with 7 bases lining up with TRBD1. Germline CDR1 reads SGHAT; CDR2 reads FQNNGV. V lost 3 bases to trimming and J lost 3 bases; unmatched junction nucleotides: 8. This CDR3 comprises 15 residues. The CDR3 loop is CASSLYRGAHYEQYF. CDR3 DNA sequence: TGTGCCAGCAGCTTGTACAGGGGTGCCCACTACGAGCAGTACTTC.

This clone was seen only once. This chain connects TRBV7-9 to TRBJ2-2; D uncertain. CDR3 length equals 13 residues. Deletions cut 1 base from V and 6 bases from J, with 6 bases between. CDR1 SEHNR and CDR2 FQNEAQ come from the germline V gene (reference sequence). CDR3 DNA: TGTGCCAGCAGCTTAGGACACCCCGGGGAGCTGTTTTTT. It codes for CASSLGHPGELFF.

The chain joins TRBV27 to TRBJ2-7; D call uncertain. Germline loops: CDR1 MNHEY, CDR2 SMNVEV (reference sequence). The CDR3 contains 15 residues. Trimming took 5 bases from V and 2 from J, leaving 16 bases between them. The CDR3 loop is CASSLPQAGPYEQYF. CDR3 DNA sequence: TGTGCCAGCAGTCTTCCCCAAGCCGGACCCTACGAGCAGTACTTC.

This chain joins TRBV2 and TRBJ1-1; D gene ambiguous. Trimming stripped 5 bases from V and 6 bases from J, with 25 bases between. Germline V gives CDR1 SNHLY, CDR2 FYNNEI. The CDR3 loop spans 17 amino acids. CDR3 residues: CASSPDPGRVVGPEAFF. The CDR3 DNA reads TGTGCCAGCAGTCCCGACCCGGGTCGTGTTGTCGGGCCTGAAGCTTTCTTT.

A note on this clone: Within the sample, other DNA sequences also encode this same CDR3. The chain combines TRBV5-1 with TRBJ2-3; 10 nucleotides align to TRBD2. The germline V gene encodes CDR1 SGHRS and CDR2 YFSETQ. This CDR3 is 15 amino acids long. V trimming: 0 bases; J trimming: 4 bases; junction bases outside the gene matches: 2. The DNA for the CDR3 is TGCGCCAGCAGCTTGGATCTAGCGGGAGCAGATACGCAGTATTTT. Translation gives CASSLDLAGADTQYF.

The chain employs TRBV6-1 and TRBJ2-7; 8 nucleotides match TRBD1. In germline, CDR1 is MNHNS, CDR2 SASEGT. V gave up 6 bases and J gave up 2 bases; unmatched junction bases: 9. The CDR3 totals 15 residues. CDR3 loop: CASSQGQGIAYEQYF. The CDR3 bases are TGTGCCAGCAGCCAAGGACAGGGAATAGCCTACGAGCAGTACTTC.

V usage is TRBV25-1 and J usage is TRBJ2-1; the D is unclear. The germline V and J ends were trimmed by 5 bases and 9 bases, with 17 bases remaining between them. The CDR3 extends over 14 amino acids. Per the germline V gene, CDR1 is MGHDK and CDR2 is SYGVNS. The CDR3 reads CASSPMGPSREQFF. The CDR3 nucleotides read TGTGCCAGCAGTCCAATGGGTCCTAGTCGTGAGCAGTTCTTC. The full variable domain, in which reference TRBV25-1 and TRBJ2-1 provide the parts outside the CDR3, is EADIYQTPRYLVIGTGKKITLECSQTMGHDKMYWYQQDPGMELHLIHYSYGVNSTEKGDLSSESTVSRIRTEHFPLTLESARPSHTSQYLCASSPMGPSREQFFGPGTRLTVL.

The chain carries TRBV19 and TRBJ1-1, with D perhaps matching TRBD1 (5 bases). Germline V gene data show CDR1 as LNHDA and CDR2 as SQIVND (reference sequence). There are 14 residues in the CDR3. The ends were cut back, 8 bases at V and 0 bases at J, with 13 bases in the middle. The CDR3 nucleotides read TGTGCCAGTGGTTGGGGCATTATGAACACTGAAGCTTTCTTT. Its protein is CASGWGIMNTEAFF.

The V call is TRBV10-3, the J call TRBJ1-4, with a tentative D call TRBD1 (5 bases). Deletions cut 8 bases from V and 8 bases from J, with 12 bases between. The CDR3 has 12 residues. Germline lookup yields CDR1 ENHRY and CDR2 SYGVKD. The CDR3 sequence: CAISRAGEKLFF. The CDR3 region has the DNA TGTGCCATCTCCAGGGCGGGAGAAAAACTGTTTTTT.

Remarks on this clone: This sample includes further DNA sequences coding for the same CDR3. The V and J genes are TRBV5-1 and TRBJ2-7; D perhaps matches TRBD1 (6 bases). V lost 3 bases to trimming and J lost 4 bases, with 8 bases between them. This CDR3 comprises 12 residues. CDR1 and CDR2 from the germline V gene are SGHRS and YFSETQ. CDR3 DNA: TGCGCCAGCAGCTCACAGGGTTACGAGCAGTACTTC. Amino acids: CASSSQGYEQYF.

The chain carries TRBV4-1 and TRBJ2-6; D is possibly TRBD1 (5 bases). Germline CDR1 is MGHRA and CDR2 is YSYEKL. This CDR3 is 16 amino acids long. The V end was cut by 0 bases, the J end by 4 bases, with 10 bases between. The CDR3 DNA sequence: TGCGCCAGCAGCCAAGATCCAGGGTACGGGGCCAACGTCCTGACTTTC. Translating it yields CASSQDPGYGANVLTF.

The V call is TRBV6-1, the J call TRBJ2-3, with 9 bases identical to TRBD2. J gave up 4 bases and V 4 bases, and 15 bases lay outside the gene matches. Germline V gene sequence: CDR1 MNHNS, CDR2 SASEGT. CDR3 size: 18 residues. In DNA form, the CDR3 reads TGTGCCAGCAGTGGCAGACGACTCTTAGCGGGAGCCGCAGATACGCAGTATTTT. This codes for CASSGRRLLAGAADTQYF.

In DNA form, the CDR3 reads TGTGCCAGCAGCGTGACCCTCGACAGGGAGAAGCTAAGCTACACCTTC. Encoded protein: CASSVTLDREKLSYTF. This chain connects TRBV9 to TRBJ1-2, with TRBD1 identical over 7 bases. There are 16 residues in the CDR3. In germline, CDR1 is SGDLS, CDR2 YYNGEE. J was trimmed by 9 bases and V by 2 bases; bases with no gene match: 16.

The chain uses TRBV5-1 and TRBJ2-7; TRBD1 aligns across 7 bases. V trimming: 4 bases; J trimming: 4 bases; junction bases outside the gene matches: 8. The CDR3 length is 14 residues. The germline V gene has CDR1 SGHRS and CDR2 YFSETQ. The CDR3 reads CASSQTGIIYEQYF. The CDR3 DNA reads TGCGCCAGCAGCCAGACAGGGATAATATACGAGCAGTACTTC.

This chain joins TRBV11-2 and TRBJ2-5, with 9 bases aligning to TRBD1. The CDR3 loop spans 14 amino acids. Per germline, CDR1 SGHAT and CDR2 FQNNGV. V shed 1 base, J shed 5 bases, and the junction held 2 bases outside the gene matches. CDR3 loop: CASSLVTGGETQYF. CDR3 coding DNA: TGTGCCAGCAGCTTAGTGACAGGGGGGGAGACCCAGTACTTC.

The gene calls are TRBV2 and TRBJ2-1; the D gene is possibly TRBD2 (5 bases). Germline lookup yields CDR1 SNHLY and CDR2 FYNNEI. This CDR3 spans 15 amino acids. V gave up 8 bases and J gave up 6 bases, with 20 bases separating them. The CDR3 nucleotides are TGTGCCAGCTTCCGCCTAGCATTAAAGGGCAATGAGCAGTTCTTC. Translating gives CASFRLALKGNEQFF.

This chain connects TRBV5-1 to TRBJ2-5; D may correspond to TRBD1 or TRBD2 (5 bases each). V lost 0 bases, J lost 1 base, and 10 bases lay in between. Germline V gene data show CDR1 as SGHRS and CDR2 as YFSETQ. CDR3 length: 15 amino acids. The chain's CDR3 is CASSLDLGTQETQYF. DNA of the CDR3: TGCGCCAGCAGCTTGGATCTAGGGACCCAAGAGACCCAGTACTTC.

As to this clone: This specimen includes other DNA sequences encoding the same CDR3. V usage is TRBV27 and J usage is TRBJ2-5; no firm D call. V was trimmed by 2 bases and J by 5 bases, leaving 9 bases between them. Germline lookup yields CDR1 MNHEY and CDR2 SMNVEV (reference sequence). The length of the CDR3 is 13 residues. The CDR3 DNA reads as TGTGCCAGCAGTTTAACGGGCGGTGAGACCCAGTACTTC. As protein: CASSLTGGETQYF.

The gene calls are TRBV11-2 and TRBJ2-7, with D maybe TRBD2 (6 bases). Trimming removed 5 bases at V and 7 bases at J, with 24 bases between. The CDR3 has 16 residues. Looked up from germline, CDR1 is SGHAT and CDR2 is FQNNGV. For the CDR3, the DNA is TGTGCCAGCAGCGCCATCTCGGGACTGGGGCCTGGAGAGCAGTACTTC. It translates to CASSAISGLGPGEQYF.

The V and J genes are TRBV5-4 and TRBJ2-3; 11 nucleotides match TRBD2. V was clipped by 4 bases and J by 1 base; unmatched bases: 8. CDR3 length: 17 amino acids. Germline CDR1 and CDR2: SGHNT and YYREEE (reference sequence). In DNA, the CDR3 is TGTGCCAGCAGCCCCGAACTAGCGGGAGCCCGCACAGATACGCAGTATTTT. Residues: CASSPELAGARTDTQYF.

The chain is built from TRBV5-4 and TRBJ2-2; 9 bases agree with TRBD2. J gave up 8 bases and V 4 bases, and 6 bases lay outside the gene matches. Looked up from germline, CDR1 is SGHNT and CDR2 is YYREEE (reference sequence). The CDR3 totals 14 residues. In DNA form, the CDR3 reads TGTGCCAGCAGCCAAAATAGCGGGGGTGGGGAGCTGTTTTTT. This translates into CASSQNSGGGELFF. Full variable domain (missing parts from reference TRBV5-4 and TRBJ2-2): ETGVTQSPTHLIKTRGQQVTLRCSSQSGHNTVSWYQQALGQGPQFIFQYYREEENGRGNFPPRFSGLQFPNYSSELNVNALELDDSALYLCASSQNSGGGELFFGEGSRLTVL.

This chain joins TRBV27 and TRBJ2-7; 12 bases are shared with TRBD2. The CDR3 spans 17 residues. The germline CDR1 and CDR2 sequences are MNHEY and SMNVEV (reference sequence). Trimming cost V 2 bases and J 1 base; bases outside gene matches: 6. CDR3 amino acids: CASSLTPLAGGSYEQYF. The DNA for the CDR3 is TGTGCCAGCAGTTTAACCCCGCTAGCGGGAGGGTCCTACGAGCAGTACTTC.